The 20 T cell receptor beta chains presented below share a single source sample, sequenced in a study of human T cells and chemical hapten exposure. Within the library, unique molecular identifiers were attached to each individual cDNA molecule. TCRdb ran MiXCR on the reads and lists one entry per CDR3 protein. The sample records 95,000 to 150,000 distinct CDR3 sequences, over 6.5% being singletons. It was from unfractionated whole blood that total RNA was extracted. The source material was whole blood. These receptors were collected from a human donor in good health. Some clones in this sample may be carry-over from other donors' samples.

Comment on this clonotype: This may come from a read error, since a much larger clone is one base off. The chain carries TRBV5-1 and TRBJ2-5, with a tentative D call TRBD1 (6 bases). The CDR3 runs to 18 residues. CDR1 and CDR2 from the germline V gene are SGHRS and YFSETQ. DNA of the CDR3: TGCGCCAGCAGCTCCGGGACATTAGGAATAGGGCCACAAGAGGCCCAGTACTTC. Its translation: CASSSGTLGIGPQEAQYF.

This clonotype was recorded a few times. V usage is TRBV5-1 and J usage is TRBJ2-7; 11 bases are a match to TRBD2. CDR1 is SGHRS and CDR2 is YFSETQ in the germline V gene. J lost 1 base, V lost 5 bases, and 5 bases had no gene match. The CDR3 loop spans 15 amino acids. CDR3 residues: CASSILAGESYEQYF. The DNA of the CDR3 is TGCGCCAGCAGTATACTAGCGGGAGAGTCCTACGAGCAGTACTTC.

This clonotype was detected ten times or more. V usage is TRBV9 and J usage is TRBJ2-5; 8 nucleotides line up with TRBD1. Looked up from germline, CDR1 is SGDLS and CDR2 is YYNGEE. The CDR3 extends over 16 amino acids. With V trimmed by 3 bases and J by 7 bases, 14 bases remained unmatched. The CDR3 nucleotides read TGTGCCAGCAGCGGCCTTAGACAGGGGATCGGCGGGACCCAGTACTTC. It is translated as CASSGLRQGIGGTQYF.

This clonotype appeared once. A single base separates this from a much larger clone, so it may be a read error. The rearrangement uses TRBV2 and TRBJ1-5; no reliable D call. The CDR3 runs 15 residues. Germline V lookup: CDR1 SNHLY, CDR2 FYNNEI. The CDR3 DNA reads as TGTGCCATCAGTGAATGGGGTGGAGGCAATCAGCCCCAGCATTTT. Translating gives CAISEWGGGNQPQHF.

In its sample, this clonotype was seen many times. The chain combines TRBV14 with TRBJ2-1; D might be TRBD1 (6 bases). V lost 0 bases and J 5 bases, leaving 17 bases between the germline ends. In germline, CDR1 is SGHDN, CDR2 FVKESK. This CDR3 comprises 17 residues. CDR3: CASSQDPGTQRNNEQFF. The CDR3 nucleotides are TGTGCCAGCAGCCAAGATCCAGGGACACAAAGAAACAATGAGCAGTTCTTC.

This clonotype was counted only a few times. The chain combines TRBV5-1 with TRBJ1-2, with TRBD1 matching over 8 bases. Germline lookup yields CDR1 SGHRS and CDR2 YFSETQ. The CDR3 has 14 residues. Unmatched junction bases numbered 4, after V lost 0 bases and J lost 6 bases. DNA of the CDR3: TGCGCCAGCAGCTTGGCTCAGGGGGCTAATGGCTACACCTTC. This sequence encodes CASSLAQGANGYTF.

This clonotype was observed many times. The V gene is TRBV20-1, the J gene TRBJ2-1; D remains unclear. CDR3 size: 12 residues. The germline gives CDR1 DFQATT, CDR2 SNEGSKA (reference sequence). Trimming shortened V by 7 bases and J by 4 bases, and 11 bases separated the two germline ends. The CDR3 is CSGIGPYNEQFF. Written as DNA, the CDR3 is TGCAGTGGTATAGGTCCGTACAATGAGCAGTTCTTC.

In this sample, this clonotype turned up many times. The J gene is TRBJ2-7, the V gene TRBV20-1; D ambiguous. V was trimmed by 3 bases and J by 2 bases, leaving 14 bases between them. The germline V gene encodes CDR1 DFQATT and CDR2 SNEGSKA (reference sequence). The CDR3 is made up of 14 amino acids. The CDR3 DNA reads TGCAGTGCTAGTGACCCTCGGACGACCTACGAGCAGTACTTC. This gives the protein CSASDPRTTYEQYF.

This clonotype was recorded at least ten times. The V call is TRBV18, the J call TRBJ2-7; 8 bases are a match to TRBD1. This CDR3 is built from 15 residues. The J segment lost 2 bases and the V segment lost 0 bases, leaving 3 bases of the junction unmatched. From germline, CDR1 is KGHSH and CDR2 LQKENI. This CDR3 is CASSPPGQAPYEQYF. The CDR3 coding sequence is TGTGCCAGCTCACCACCGGGACAGGCCCCCTACGAGCAGTACTTC. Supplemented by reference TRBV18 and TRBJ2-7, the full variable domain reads NAGVMQNPRHLVRRRGQEARLRCSPMKGHSHVYWYRQLPEEGLKFMVYLQKENIIDESGMPKERFSAEFPKEGPSILRIQQVVRGDSAAYFCASSPPGQAPYEQYFGPGTRLTVT.

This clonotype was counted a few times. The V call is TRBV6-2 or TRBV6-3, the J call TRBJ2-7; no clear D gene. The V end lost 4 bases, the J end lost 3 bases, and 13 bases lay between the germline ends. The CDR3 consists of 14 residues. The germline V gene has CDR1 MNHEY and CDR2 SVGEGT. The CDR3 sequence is CASSSSFLVYEQYF. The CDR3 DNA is TGTGCCAGCAGTTCCTCCTTTCTCGTCTACGAGCAGTACTTC.

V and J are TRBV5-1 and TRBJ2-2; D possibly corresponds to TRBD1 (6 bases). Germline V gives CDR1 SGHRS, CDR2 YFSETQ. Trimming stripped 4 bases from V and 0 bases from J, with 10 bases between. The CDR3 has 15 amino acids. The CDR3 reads CASSPDSPNTGELFF. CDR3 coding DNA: TGCGCCAGCAGCCCGGACAGCCCGAACACCGGGGAGCTGTTTTTT.

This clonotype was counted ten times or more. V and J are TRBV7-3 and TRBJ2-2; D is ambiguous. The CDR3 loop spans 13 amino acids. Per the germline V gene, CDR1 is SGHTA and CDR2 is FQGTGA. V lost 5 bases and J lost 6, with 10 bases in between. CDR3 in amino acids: CASSPYSPGELFF. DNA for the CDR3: TGTGCCAGCAGCCCCTACAGTCCCGGGGAGCTGTTTTTT.

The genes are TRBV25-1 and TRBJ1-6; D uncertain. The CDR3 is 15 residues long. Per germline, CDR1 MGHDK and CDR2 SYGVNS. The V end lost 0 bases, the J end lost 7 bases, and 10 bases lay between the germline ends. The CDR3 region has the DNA TGTGCCAGCAGTGAATATTACTCCATAAATTCACCCCTCCACTTT. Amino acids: CASSEYYSINSPLHF.

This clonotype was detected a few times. CDR3 in DNA: TGTGCCAGCAGTGGGATGGGACAGGGGAACACTGGCTACACCTTC. It is translated as CASSGMGQGNTGYTF. The chain employs TRBV2 and TRBJ1-2, with 10 bases matching TRBD1. The germline V gene has CDR1 SNHLY and CDR2 FYNNEI. CDR3 length: 15 amino acids. Trimming at V came to 4 bases and at J to 7 bases, leaving 9 bases not matched to a gene.

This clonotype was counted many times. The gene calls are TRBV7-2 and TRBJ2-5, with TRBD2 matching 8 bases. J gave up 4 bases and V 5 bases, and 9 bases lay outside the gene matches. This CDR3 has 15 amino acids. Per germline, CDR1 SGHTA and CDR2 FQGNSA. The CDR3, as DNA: TGTGCCAGCAGCCCCAGCGGGGGTCCTATAGAGACCCAGTACTTC. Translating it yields CASSPSGGPIETQYF.

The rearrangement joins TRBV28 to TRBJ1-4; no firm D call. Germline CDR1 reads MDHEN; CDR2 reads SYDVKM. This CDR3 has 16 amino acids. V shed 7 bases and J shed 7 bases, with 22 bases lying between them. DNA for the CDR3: TGTGCCAGCACCAGCTCGGGCGGAGCCAAGGGTGAAAAACTGTTTTTT. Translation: CASTSSGGAKGEKLFF.

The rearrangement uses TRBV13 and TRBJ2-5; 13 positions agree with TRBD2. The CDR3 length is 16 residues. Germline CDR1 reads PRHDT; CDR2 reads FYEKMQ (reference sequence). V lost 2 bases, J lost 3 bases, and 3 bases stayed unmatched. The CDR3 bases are TGTGCCAGCAGCTTACCGACTAGCGGGGGGAAAGAGACCCAGTACTTC. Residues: CASSLPTSGGKETQYF.

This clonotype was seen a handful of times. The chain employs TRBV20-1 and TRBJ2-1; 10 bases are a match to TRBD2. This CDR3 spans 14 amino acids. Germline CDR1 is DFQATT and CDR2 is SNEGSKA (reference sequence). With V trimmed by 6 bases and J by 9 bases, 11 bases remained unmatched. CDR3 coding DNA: TGCAGTGCCGCGGGTAGCGGGAGGAAGAGTGAGCAGTTCTTC. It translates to CSAAGSGRKSEQFF.

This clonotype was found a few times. The CDR3 region has the DNA TGTGCCAGTAGTTCAGGATACCACAATGAGCAGTTCTTC. As protein: CASSSGYHNEQFF. J is TRBJ2-1 and V is TRBV19; D uncertain. The CDR3 consists of 13 residues. The V gene's germline CDR1 is LNHDA and CDR2 SQIVND (reference sequence). V was cut by 5 bases and J by 5 bases, with 10 bases left in between.

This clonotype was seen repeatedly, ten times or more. The CDR3 nucleotides read TGTGCCAGCAGTTTAGGGGGGGCGGGACATCGTTTATCAGAGCAGTACTTC. Protein: CASSLGGAGHRLSEQYF. The chain carries TRBV27 and TRBJ2-7, with D maybe TRBD2 (7 bases). Trimming took 2 bases from V and 7 from J, leaving 24 bases between them. This CDR3 spans 17 amino acids. CDR1 MNHEY and CDR2 SMNVEV come from the germline V gene (reference sequence).